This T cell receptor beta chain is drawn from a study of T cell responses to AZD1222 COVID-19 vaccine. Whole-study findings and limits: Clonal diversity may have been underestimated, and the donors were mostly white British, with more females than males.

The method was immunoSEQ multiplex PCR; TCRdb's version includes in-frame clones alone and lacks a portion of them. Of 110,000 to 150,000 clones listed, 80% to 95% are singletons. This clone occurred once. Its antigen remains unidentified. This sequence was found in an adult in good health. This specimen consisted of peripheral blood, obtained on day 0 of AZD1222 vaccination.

The CDR3 spells CASSIVGTAMSNQPQHF. DNA of the CDR3: TGTGCCAGTAGTATTGTTGGGACAGCTATGAGCAATCAGCCCCAGCATTTT. V is TRBV19 and J is TRBJ1-5, with 7 nucleotides matching TRBD1. After removal of 3 bases from V and 1 base from J, the junction contained 9 bases not matched to a gene. CDR3 size: 17 residues. Per germline, CDR1 LNHDA and CDR2 SQIVND (reference sequence). Full variable domain (rest looked up from reference TRBV19 and TRBJ1-5): DGGITQSPKYLFRKEGQNVTLSCEQNLNHDAMYWYRQDPGQGLRLIYYSQIVNDFQKGDIAEGYSVSREKKESFPLTVTSAQKNPTAFYLCASSIVGTAMSNQPQHFGDGTRLSIL.